Each of the 14 T cell receptor beta chains below was sequenced from the same sample in a study of shared clonotypes between healthy human individuals (dated by TCRdb to 2018 to 2020). Libraries were constructed by the immunoSEQ multiplex PCR assay. TCRdb retrieved this table from immuneACCESS and kept in-frame rearrangements only. Not all clones are present; in checked studies, unresolved V genes account for under half, and no reason is known for the remainder. The sample table holds approximately 1,500,000 clones, of which about 96% were seen once. The top ten hold approximately 1.1% of the sample. The sequenced material came from naive CD4+ T cells sorted from blood. The cell subset or site tag for this specimen amounts to: CD45RA+ positively selected. The source is a young man in good health.

The chain combines TRBV6-6 with TRBJ1-1; tentative D call: TRBD1 (6 bases). V was trimmed by 0 bases and J by 7 bases, leaving 12 bases between them. The germline V gene has CDR1 MNHNY and CDR2 SVGAGI (reference sequence). The CDR3 runs 14 residues. The CDR3 DNA follows: TGTGCCAGCAGTTACTCGAGGGGGGTCGGTGAAGCTTTCTTT. Translation gives CASSYSRGVGEAFF.

Remarks on this clone: The same CDR3 is also encoded by other DNA sequences in this sample. This chain connects TRBV18 to TRBJ2-2; no reliable D call. Trimming took 3 bases from V and 2 from J, leaving 7 bases between them. Germline V gives CDR1 KGHSH, CDR2 LQKENI. This CDR3 contains 14 residues. CDR3: CASSPRPNTGELFF. The CDR3 DNA reads as TGTGCCAGCTCACCGAGACCTAACACCGGGGAGCTGTTTTTT. Combining the CDR3 with reference TRBV18 and TRBJ2-2 gives the whole variable domain NAGVMQNPRHLVRRRGQEARLRCSPMKGHSHVYWYRQLPEEGLKFMVYLQKENIIDESGMPKERFSAEFPKEGPSILRIQQVVRGDSAAYFCASSPRPNTGELFFGEGSRLTVL.

The J gene is TRBJ1-5, the V gene TRBV19; the D gene is possibly TRBD1 (5 bases). Germline loops: CDR1 LNHDA, CDR2 SQIVND (reference sequence). This CDR3 is built from 16 residues. Deletions cut 2 bases from V and 2 bases from J, with 13 bases between. CDR3 sequence: CASSIWVAGGNQPQHF. The CDR3 nucleotides read TGTGCCAGTAGTATATGGGTAGCGGGGGGCAATCAGCCCCAGCATTTT.

The J gene is TRBJ2-7, the V gene TRBV6-5; tentative D call: TRBD2 (5 bases). The CDR3 runs 13 residues. Germline V lookup: CDR1 MNHEY, CDR2 SVGAGI. Trimming removed 2 bases at V and 6 bases at J, with 11 bases between. The CDR3 loop is CASSYPGGLEQYF. The CDR3 DNA is TGTGCCAGCAGTTACCCAGGAGGTCTCGAGCAGTACTTC.

V usage is TRBV28 and J usage is TRBJ2-7; 8 bases fit TRBD1. This CDR3 region has 15 residues. Germline V lookup: CDR1 MDHEN, CDR2 SYDVKM. Unmatched junction bases numbered 13, after V lost 5 bases and J lost 7 bases. Written as DNA, the CDR3 is TGTGCCAGCAGTGCCCAGGCAGGGGGCTCCTGGGAGCAGTACTTC. Translation gives CASSAQAGGSWEQYF.

This clone came up once. This sequence joins TRBV28 and TRBJ2-1; 9 bases match TRBD2. The CDR3 is made up of 18 amino acids. Germline V gives CDR1 MDHEN, CDR2 SYDVKM. V gave up 0 bases and J gave up 0 bases; unmatched junction bases: 6. The CDR3 loop is CASSLWGTSKSSYNEQFF. The CDR3 DNA is TGTGCCAGCAGTTTATGGGGGACTAGCAAGAGCTCCTACAATGAGCAGTTCTTC.

The V call is TRBV27, the J call TRBJ2-7; D possibly corresponds to TRBD1 (6 bases). The length of the CDR3 is 16 residues. Per germline, CDR1 MNHEY and CDR2 SMNVEV (reference sequence). V lost 1 base and J 6 bases, leaving 19 bases between the germline ends. The chain's CDR3 is CASSLLQGVMGLEQYF. The CDR3 nucleotides are TGTGCCAGCAGTTTATTACAGGGCGTGATGGGGCTCGAGCAGTACTTC.

This clone was seen once. V gene TRBV7-2 combines with J gene TRBJ2-4; 9 bases agree with TRBD2. Germline values: CDR1 SGHTA, CDR2 FQGNSA. The V and J ends lost 3 bases and 8 bases, in that order; junction bases with no gene match: 5. The CDR3 consists of 14 residues. CDR3 DNA sequence: TGTGCCAGCAGCTTTGCGGGAGGGGATGACATTCAGTACTTC. As protein: CASSFAGGDDIQYF.

The chain joins TRBV6-4 to TRBJ2-7; 7 bases are a match to TRBD2. CDR1 and CDR2 (germline): MRHNA, SNTAGT. The ends lost 5 bases at V and 2 bases at J; junction bases unmatched: 6. The CDR3 is 14 residues long. The CDR3 nucleotides read TGTGCCAGCAGTCGAACCGGGACTACCTACGAGCAGTACTTC. Its translation: CASSRTGTTYEQYF.

This sequence joins TRBV10-3 and TRBJ2-1; 8 bases align to TRBD2. The V gene's germline CDR1 is ENHRY and CDR2 SYGVKD. V trimming: 2 bases; J trimming: 0 bases; junction bases outside the gene matches: 3. This CDR3 comprises 16 residues. Written as DNA, the CDR3 is TGTGCCATCAGTGAGAAGCGGGAGAGCTCCTACAATGAGCAGTTCTTC. Translation: CAISEKRESSYNEQFF.

This chain joins TRBV10-3 and TRBJ2-7, with D perhaps matching TRBD1 or TRBD2 (5 bases each). Germline values: CDR1 ENHRY, CDR2 SYGVKD. This CDR3 contains 13 residues. The V end was cut by 9 bases, the J end by 0 bases, with 12 bases between. This chain's CDR3 is CAMGDGASYEQYF. Written as DNA, the CDR3 is TGTGCCATGGGGGACGGAGCCTCCTACGAGCAGTACTTC.

The rearrangement links TRBV11-2 to TRBJ2-1; D may be TRBD1 (6 bases). Germline values: CDR1 SGHAT, CDR2 FQNNGV. CDR3 length equals 14 residues. Trimming took off 9 bases at V and 0 bases at J, with 12 bases between the two ends. This CDR3 reads CASGGRVSYNEQFF. Written as DNA, the CDR3 is TGTGCCAGTGGGGGCAGGGTCTCCTACAATGAGCAGTTCTTC.

The genes are TRBV5-4 and TRBJ2-7; D unclear. V was trimmed by 0 bases and J by 0 bases, leaving 7 bases between them. Per germline, CDR1 SGHNT and CDR2 YYREEE (reference sequence). The CDR3 consists of 14 residues. In DNA form, the CDR3 reads TGTGCCAGCAGCTTGGCCGACCGCTCCTACGAGCAGTACTTC. Translated, it gives CASSLADRSYEQYF.

This clone was observed a single time. The chain couples TRBV28 to TRBJ2-3, with D possibly TRBD2 on 7 matching bases. CDR1 and CDR2 (germline): MDHEN, SYDVKM. Deletions cut 7 bases from V and 4 bases from J, with 21 bases between. The CDR3 contains 16 residues. CDR3: CASMGGRFVSPDTQYF. The CDR3 DNA follows: TGTGCCAGCATGGGGGGGCGCTTTGTCAGTCCAGATACGCAGTATTTT.